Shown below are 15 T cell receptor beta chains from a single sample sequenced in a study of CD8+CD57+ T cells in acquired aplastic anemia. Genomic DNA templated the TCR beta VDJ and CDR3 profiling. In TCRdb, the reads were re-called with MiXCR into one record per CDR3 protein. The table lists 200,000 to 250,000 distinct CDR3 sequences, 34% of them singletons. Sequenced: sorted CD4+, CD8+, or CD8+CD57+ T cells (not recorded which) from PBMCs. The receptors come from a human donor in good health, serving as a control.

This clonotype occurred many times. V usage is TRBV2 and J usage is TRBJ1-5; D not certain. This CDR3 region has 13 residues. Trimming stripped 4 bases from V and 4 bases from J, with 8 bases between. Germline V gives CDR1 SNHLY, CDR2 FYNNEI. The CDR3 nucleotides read TGTGCCAGCAGTGGGGCCGATAATCAGCCCCAGCATTTT. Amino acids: CASSGADNQPQHF.

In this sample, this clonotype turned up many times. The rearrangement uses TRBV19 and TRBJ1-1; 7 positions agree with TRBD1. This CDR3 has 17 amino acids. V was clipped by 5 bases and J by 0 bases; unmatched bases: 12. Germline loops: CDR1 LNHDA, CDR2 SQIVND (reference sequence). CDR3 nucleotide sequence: TGTGCCAGTAGTTCTCATCTTGGACAGGCCATGAACACTGAAGCTTTCTTT. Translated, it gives CASSSHLGQAMNTEAFF.

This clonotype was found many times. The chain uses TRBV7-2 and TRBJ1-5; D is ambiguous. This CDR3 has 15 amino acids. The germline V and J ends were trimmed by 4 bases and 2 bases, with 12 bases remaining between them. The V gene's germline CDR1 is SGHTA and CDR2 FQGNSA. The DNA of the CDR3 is TGTGCCAGCAGCTCGTCCGGGTTTGGCAATCAGCCCCAGCATTTT. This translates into CASSSSGFGNQPQHF. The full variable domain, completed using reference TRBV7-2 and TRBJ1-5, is GAGVSQSPSNKVTEKGKDVELRCDPISGHTALYWYRQSLGQGLEFLIYFQGNSAPDKSGLPSDRFSAERTGGSVSTLTIQRTQQEDSAVYLCASSSSGFGNQPQHFGDGTRLSIL.

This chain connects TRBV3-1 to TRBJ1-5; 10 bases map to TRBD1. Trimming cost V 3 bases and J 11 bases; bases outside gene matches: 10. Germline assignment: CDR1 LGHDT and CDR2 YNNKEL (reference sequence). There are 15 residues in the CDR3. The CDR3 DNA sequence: TGTGCCAGCAGCCAGGCGGGACAGGGGCCGTCCGCCCAGCATTTT. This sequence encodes CASSQAGQGPSAQHF. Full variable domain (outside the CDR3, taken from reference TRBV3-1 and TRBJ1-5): DTAVSQTPKYLVTQMGNDKSIKCEQNLGHDTMYWYKQDSKKFLKIMFSYNNKELIINETVPNRFSPKSPDKAHLNLHINSLELGDSAVYFCASSQAGQGPSAQHFGDGTRLSIL.

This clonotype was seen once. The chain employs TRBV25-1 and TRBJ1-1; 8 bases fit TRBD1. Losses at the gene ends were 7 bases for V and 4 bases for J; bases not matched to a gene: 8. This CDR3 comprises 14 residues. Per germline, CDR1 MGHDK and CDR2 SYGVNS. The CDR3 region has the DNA TGTGCCAGCATGGGAGGACAGGGCAGCACTGAAGCTTTCTTT. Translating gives CASMGGQGSTEAFF.

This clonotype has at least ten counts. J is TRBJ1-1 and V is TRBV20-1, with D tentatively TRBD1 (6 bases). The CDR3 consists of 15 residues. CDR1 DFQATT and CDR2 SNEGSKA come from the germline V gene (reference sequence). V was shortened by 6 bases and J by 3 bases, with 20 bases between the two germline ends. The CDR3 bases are TGCAGTGCCACTTCCCCCGGGGGCAGGGACACTGAAGCTTTCTTT. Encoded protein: CSATSPGGRDTEAFF.

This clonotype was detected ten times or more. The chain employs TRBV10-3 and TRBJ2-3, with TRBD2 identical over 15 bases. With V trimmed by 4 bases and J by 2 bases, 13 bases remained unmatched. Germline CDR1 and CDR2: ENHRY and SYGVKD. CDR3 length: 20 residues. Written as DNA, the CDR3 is TGTGCCATCAGTGCCTATCCGGGACTAGCGGGGGGTCGTTACACAGATACGCAGTATTTT. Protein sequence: CAISAYPGLAGGRYTDTQYF.

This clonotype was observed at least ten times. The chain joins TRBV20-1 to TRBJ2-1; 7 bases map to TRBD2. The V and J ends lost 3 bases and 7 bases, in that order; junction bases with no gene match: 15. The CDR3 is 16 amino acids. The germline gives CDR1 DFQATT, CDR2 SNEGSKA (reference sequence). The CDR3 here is CSARPRDYASANEQFF. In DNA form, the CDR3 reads TGCAGTGCTAGGCCCCGGGACTACGCATCAGCGAATGAGCAGTTCTTC.

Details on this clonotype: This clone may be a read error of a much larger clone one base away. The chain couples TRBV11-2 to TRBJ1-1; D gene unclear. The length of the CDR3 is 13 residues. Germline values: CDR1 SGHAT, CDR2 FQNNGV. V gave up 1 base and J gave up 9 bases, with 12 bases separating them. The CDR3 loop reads CASSLVRDSKAFF. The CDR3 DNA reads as TGTGCCAGCAGCTTAGTTAGGGATAGCAAAGCTTTCTTT.

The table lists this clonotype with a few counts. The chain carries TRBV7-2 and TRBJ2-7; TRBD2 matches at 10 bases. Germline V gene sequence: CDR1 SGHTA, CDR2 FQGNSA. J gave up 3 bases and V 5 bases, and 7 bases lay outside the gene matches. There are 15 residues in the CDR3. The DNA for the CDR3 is TGTGCCAGCAGCGAGGCTACTAGCGGGGACTACGAGCAGTACTTC. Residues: CASSEATSGDYEQYF.

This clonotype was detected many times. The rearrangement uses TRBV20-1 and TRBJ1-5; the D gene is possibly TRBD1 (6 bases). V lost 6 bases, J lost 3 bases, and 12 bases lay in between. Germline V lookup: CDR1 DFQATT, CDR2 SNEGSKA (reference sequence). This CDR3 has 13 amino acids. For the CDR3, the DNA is TGCAGTGCGCTCCGGGACACCAATCAGCCCCAGCATTTT. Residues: CSALRDTNQPQHF.

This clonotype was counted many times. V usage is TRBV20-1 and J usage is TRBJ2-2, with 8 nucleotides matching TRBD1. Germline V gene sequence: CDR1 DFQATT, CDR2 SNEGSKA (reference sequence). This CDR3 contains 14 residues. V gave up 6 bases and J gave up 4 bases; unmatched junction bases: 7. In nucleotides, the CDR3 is TGCAGTGCCCCTGACAGGGGATCCACCGGGGAGCTGTTTTTT. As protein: CSAPDRGSTGELFF.

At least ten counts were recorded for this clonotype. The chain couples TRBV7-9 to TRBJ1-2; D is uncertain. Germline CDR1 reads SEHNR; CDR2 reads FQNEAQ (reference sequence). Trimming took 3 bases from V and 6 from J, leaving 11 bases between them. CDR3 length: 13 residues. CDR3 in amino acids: CASSFTSEDGYTF. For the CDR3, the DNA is TGTGCCAGCAGCTTCACCAGCGAGGATGGCTACACCTTC.

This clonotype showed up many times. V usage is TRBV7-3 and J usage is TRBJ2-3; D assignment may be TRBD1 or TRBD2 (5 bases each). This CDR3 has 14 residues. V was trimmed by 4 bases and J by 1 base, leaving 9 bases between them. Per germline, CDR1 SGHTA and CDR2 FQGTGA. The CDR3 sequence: CASSSVGGTDTQYF. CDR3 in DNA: TGTGCCAGCAGCTCCGTGGGGGGCACAGATACGCAGTATTTT.

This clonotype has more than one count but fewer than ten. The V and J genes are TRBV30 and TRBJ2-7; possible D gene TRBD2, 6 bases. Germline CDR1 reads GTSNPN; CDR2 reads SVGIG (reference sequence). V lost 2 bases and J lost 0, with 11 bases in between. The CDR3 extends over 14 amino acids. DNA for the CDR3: TGTGCCTGGAGTAACGGGGGAAGCTCCTACGAGCAGTACTTC. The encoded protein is CAWSNGGSSYEQYF.